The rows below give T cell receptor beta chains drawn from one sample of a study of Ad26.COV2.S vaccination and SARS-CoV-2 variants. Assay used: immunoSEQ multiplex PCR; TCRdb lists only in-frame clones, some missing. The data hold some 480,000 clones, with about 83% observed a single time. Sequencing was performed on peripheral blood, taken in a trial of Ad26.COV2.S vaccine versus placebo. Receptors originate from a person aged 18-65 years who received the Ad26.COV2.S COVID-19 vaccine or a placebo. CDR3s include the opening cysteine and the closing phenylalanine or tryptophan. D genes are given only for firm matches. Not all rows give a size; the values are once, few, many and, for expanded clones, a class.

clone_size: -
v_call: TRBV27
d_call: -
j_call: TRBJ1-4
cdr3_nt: TGTGCCAGCAGTTTATTAGGGAAAAATGAAAAACTGTTTTTT
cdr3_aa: CASSLLGKNEKLFF

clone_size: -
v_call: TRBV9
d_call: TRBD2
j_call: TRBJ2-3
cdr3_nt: TGTGCCAGCAGCGCCCGGGAGGGTTGGACAGATACGCAGTATTTT
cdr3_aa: CASSAREGWTDTQYF

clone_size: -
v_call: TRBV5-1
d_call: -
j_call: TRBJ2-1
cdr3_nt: TGCGCCAGCAGCAGCCTCGGGTCGGAGAGGCAGTTCTTC
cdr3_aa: CASSSLGSERQFF

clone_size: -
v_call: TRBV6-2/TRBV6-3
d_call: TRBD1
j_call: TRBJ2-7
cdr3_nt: TGTGCCAGCAGTTACGAGGGCAGGCAGGGGGCCTTGCCCTCCTACGAGCAGTACTTC
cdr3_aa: CASSYEGRQGALPSYEQYF

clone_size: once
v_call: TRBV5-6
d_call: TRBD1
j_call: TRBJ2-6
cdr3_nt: TGTGCCAGCAGCTTGAGTCCCCAGGGGGCTGGGGCCAACGTCCTGACTTTC
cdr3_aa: CASSLSPQGAGANVLTF

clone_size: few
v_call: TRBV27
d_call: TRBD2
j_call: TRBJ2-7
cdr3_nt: TGTGCCAGCACCCTACTAGCGGGAGGCAGGGAGCAGTACTTC
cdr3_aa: CASTLLAGGREQYF

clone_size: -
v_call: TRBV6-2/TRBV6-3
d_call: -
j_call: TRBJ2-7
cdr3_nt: TGTGCCAGCAGTTTCCAACTGGCCTACGAGCAGTACTTC
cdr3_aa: CASSFQLAYEQYF

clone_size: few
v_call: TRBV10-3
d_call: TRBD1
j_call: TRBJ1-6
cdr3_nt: TGTGCCATCAGTGGAACAGGGGTCAGCAATTCACCCCTCCACTTT
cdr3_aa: CAISGTGVSNSPLHF

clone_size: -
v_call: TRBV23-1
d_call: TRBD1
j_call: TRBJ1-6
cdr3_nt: TGCGTAGGACTCAGGGGGGGGCAAAGCGCCTTGTATCCCTCCTATAATTCACCCCTCCACTTT
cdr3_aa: CVGLRGGQSALYPSYNSPLHF

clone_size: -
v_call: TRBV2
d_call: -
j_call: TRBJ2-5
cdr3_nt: TGTGCCAGCAGTGAACCCTTTCAAGAGACCCAGTACTTC
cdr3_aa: CASSEPFQETQYF

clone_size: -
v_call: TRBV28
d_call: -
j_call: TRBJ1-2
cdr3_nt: TGTGCCAGCAGCCGAGAACCCGACTATGGCTACACCTTC
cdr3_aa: CASSREPDYGYTF

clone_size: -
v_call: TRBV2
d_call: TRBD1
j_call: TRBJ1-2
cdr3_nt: TGTGCCAGCAGTAAACTCCAAGGGGGCTCTAACTATGGCTACACCTTC
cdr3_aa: CASSKLQGGSNYGYTF

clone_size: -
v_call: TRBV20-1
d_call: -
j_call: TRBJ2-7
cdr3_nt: TGCAGTGCTAGTCAGACAGTCAGCACCTACGAGCAGTACTTC
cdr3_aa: CSASQTVSTYEQYF

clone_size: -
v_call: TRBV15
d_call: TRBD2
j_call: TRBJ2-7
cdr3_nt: TGTGCCACCAGCAGAGGTGGCGGGAGCAACTACGAGCAGTACTTC
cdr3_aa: CATSRGGGSNYEQYF

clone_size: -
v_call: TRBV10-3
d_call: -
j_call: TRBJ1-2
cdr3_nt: TGTGCCACCTGGGACCGATGGGAGAATGGCTACACCTTC
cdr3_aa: CATWDRWENGYTF

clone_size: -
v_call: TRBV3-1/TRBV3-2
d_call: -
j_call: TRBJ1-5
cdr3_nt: TGTGCCAGCAGCCAAGCGTCGGGAAATCAGCCCCAGCATTTT
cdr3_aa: CASSQASGNQPQHF

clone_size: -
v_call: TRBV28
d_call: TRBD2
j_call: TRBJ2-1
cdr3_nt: TGTGCCAGCAGTTTGCTAGCGGGCTCCAATGAGCAGTTCTTC
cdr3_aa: CASSLLAGSNEQFF

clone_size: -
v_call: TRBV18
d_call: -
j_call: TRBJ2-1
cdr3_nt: TGTGCCAGCTCACCATCGGGACTGGATTCCTACAATGAGCAGTTCTTC
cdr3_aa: CASSPSGLDSYNEQFF

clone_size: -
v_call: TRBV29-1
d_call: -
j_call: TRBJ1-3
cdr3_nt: TGCAGCGTGCAGGTCTCTGGAAACACCATATATTTT
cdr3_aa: CSVQVSGNTIYF

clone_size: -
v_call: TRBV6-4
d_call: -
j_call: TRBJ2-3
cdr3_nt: TGTGCCAGCAGTGCCACTATCGGTGGGGATACGCAGTATTTT
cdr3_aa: CASSATIGGDTQYF

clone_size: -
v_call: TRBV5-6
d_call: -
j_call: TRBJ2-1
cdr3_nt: TGTGCCAGCAGCTTGGTTGGGAGGCCTAATGAGCAGTTCTTC
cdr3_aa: CASSLVGRPNEQFF

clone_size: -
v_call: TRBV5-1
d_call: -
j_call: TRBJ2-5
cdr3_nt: TGCGCCAGCAGCGTGGACAGCACTCAAGAGACCCAGTACTTC
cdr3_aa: CASSVDSTQETQYF

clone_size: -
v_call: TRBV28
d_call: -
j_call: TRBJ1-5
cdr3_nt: TGTGCCAGCAGTCCCCTTCGGGGCGGGCAGCCCCAGCATTTT
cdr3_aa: CASSPLRGGQPQHF

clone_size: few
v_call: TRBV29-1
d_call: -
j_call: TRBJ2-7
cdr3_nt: TGCAGCGTGGGACACCCGACCTCCGAGCAGTACTTC
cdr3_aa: CSVGHPTSEQYF

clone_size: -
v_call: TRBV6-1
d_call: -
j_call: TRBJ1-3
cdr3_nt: TGTGCCAGCAGTGAGCAGGGCAGGTCTGGAAACACCATATATTTT
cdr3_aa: CASSEQGRSGNTIYF

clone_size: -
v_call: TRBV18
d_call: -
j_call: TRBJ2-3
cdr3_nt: TGTGCCAGCTCACCGGGCCCCGGGGATACGCAGTATTTT
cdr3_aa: CASSPGPGDTQYF

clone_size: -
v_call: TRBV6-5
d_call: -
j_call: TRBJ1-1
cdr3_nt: TGTGCCAGCAGTTATGCCCGGCAGACTAAGGGGACTGAAGCTTTCTTT
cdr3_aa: CASSYARQTKGTEAFF

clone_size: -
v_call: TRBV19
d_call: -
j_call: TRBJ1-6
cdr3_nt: TGTGCCAGTAGTATCGTAGGGGAACCCTCCTCTTCACCCCTCCACTTT
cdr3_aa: CASSIVGEPSSSPLHF

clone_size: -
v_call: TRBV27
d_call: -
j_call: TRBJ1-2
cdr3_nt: TGTGCCAGCAGTCGTGGACCCGACAGCTATGGCTACACCTTC
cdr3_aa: CASSRGPDSYGYTF

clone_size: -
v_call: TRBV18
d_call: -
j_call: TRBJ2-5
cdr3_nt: TGTGCCAGCTCACCACCGGGTCCGTGGGAGACCCAGTACTTC
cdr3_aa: CASSPPGPWETQYF

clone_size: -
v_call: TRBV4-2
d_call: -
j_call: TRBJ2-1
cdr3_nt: TGTGCCAGCAGCCAAGTCGCCTCCACCAATGAGCAGTTCTTC
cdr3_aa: CASSQVASTNEQFF

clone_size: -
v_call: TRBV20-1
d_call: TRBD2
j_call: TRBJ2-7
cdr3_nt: TGCAGTGCTAGTCGGACTAGAAGGCTAGCCCCCGGGCGGGGTAGTCGGCAGTACTTC
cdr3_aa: CSASRTRRLAPGRGSRQYF

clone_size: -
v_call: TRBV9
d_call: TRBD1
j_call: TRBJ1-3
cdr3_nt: TGTGCCAGCAGCACAGGGGGGGGATTATCAGGAAACACCATATATTTT
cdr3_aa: CASSTGGGLSGNTIYF

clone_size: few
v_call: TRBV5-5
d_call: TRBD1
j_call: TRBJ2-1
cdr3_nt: TGTGCCAGCAGCTTGGGGACAGGGGTCTACAATGAGCAGTTCTTC
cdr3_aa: CASSLGTGVYNEQFF

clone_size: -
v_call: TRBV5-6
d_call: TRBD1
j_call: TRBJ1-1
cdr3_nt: TGTGCCAGCAGCCCTGACAGGGGGCGCGGGAACACTGAAGCTTTCTTT
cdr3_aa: CASSPDRGRGNTEAFF

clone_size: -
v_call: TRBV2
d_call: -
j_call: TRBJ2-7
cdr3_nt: TGTGCCAGCATAAACTCCTACGAGCAGTACTTC
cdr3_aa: CASINSYEQYF

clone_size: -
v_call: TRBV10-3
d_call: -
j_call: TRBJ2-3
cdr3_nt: TGTGCCCCCTTGGGACGTAGGTCTGATTTT
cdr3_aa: CAPLGRRSDF

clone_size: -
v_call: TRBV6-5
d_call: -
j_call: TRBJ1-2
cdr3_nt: TGTGCCAGCACCCGAGATGATGCTAACTATGGCTACACCTTC
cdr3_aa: CASTRDDANYGYTF

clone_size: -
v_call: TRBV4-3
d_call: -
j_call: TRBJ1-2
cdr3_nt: TGCGCCAGCAGCCAAGATGAGGGCCCCTATGGCTACACCTTC
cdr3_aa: CASSQDEGPYGYTF

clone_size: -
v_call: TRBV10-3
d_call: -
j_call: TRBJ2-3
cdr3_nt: TGTGCCATCAGTGCAACGAGAGGCACAGATACGCAGTATTTT
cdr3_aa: CAISATRGTDTQYF

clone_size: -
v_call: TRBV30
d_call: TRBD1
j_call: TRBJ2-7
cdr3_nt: TGTGCCTGGAGTGGGACAGGGGTCTCCTACGAGCAGTACTTC
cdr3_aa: CAWSGTGVSYEQYF

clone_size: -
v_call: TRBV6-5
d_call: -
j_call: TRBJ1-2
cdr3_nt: TGTGCCAGCAGTTACGGTCGGGGGGCTGGTGGCTACACCTTC
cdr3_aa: CASSYGRGAGGYTF

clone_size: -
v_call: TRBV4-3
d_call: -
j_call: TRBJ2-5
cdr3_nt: TGCGCCAGCAGCCAAGATTTAAGGCAAGAGACCCAGTACTTC
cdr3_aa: CASSQDLRQETQYF